A single count supports the clone carrying this TCR beta chain. This sample was included in a study of T cell changes during pregnancy in multiple sclerosis. The method was immunoSEQ multiplex PCR; TCRdb's version includes in-frame clones alone and lacks a portion of them. The sample has over 40,000 clones, more than 70% seen once. The source material was CD8+ T cells from peripheral blood mononuclear cells, sampled after pregnancy. This receptor was obtained from a female donor in good health, enrolled as a control in a pregnancy study.

The CDR3 coding sequence is TGCGCCAGCAGCCTCAGGACAGGGGGCATAACTAATGAAAAACTGTTTTTT. The encoded protein is CASSLRTGGITNEKLFF. The V and J genes are TRBV5-1 and TRBJ1-4; 11 nucleotides agree with TRBD1. Germline CDR1 reads SGHRS; CDR2 reads YFSETQ. This CDR3 is 17 amino acids long. J was trimmed by 1 base and V by 4 bases; bases with no gene match: 6.